The T cell receptor beta chain described here comes from a study of control samples from healthy donors and cancer patients (dated by TCRdb to 2018 to 2020). The junction shows trimming of 6 bases on V and 4 bases on J, and the gene matches do not reach 6 bases of it. For CDR1 and CDR2, the germline V gene lists SGHAT and FQNNGV. Its CDR3 holds 14 amino acids, cysteine through phenylalanine. Only CDR3 DNA is held: 42 bases, read in frame from base 1. Library preparation used the immunoSEQ multiplex PCR assay. TCRdb retrieved this table from immuneACCESS and kept in-frame rearrangements only. Not all clones are present; in checked studies, unresolved V genes account for under half, and no reason is known for the remainder. The sample contains around 200,000 clones, about 93% of them found a single time. The ten largest clonotypes hold almost 1.5% of the sample. Concerning this clone itself: There is no known antigen for this receptor. No base qualities exist here, and no much larger clone lies one base off it.

This chain joins TRBV11-2 to TRBJ2-1; 7 bases in the junction line up with TRBD2. This sequence originates from a man aged 18 to 35 in good health. The sample comprised blood. The CDR3 has the sequence CASRNGGKYNEQFF. The base sequence is TGTGCCAGCAGGAACGGGGGGAAATACAATGAGCAGTTCTTC.